The clone carrying this TCR beta chain was counted a single time. The data were taken from a study of blood T cell repertoires in COVID-19. As for the study in general: Samples taken during acute and convalescent COVID-19 were collected in the United States, Italy and Spain.

Trimming left V 4 bases short and J 6 bases short, with 12 bases between. The CDR3 is made up of 13 amino acids. CDR1 and CDR2 (germline): KGHSH, LQKENI. Sequencing was performed with immunoSEQ multiplex PCR; in TCRdb, only in-frame clones are kept and a portion is missing. The repertoire has around 220,000 clones, about 88% of them found once; the top ten carry roughly 10%. The chain couples TRBV18 to TRBJ1-1; tentatively, D is TRBD1 (6 bases). This receptor was identified in a woman aged 45-65 years with COVID-19, enrolled during active disease. The source material was peripheral blood. The CDR3 region is CASSLGQTAEAFF. The CDR3 DNA sequence: TGTGCCAGCTCACTCGGACAGACCGCTGAAGCTTTCTTT.